The clone carrying this TCR beta chain came up once. Its antigen is not identified. The CDR3 is made up of 16 amino acids. With V trimmed by 4 bases and J by 2 bases, 3 bases remained unmatched. Germline CDR1 reads SGHDT; CDR2 reads YYEEEE. PCR was performed using 60 Vbeta and 13 Jbeta primers. TCRdb's table, derived via immunoSEQ multiplex PCR, lists solely in-frame clones and lacks some. The sample has about 96,000 clones; 50% to 80% are singletons. These data belong to a study of cytomegalovirus exposure and HLA in healthy donors. About the study: The early release's HLA-typed donors yielded 65 million to 85 million unique TCRs.

Study-wide points: It was about 180 TCR beta chains that were listed as cytomegalovirus-associated. Certain indistinguishable V segments, among them TRBV6-2 and TRBV6-3, were excluded. When analyzed later, a missense DCLRE1C variant was found to be linked to TCR beta V- and J-gene trimming.

This chain links TRBV5-6 with TRBJ2-6; 10 positions agree with TRBD1. This clonotype was obtained from a man aged 55 to 70 in good health and CMV-seronegative. The source material was PBMCs. CDR3 region: CASSPGQGAGANVLTF. CDR3 sequence (DNA): TGTGCCAGCAGCCCCGGACAGGGGGCTGGGGCCAACGTCCTGACTTTC.